Presented here are 13 T cell receptor beta chains from one specimen sequenced in a study of human T cells and chemical hapten exposure. TCRdb itself ran the 5' RACE reads through MiXCR, one entry per CDR3 protein. The sample holds about 80,000 distinct CDR3 sequences, 7% to 8% seen once. Total RNA was extracted from unfractionated whole blood. Receptor source: a male donor in good health.

This chain uses TRBV12-5 with TRBJ2-1; 9 bases match TRBD2. Germline values: CDR1 LGHNT, CDR2 FRNRAP. The V and J ends lost 6 bases and 3 bases, in that order; junction bases with no gene match: 6. There are 15 residues in the CDR3. The CDR3 region is CASGRSGRSYNEQFF. CDR3 nucleotides: TGTGCTAGTGGACGTAGCGGGAGAAGCTACAATGAGCAGTTCTTC.

This clonotype was found many times. The CDR3 DNA sequence: TGTGCCAGCAGCTCGCCTAGGCCGAACACCGGGGAGCTGTTTTTT. It codes for CASSSPRPNTGELFF. The rearrangement links TRBV7-2 to TRBJ2-2; D call uncertain. The V and J ends lost 4 bases and 0 bases respectively, with 9 bases between them. The CDR3 extends over 15 amino acids. CDR1 is SGHTA and CDR2 is FQGNSA in the germline V gene.

The chain joins TRBV30 to TRBJ1-5, with 8 bases fitting TRBD1. Germline V gene sequence: CDR1 GTSNPN, CDR2 SVGIG (reference sequence). V was clipped by 1 base and J by 3 bases; unmatched bases: 2. The CDR3 is 14 amino acids. The CDR3 spells CAWSGQGSNQPQHF. CDR3 bases: TGTGCCTGGAGTGGACAGGGGTCCAATCAGCCCCAGCATTTT.

This clonotype was counted only a few times. V is TRBV5-1 and J is TRBJ1-4; a weak D match, TRBD1 (5 bases). V dropped 5 bases and J dropped 5 bases, with 13 bases sitting between them. Germline values: CDR1 SGHRS, CDR2 YFSETQ. The CDR3 covers 14 residues. The DNA for the CDR3 is TGCGCCAGCAGAGGGGCAGGGCCGAATGAAAAACTGTTTTTT. It yields the protein CASRGAGPNEKLFF.

V is TRBV6-5 and J is TRBJ1-6; 7 nucleotides match TRBD1. Looked up from germline, CDR1 is MNHEY and CDR2 is SVGAGI. The ends lost 6 bases at V and 13 bases at J; junction bases unmatched: 15. This CDR3 region has 15 residues. The CDR3 sequence is CASRGISGQQLPLHF. The CDR3 nucleotides are TGTGCCAGCAGGGGGATATCGGGACAGCAACTTCCCCTCCACTTT.

The chain uses TRBV29-1 and TRBJ2-7; 7 bases agree with TRBD1. CDR1 and CDR2 (germline): SQVTM, ANQGSEA. The CDR3 sequence is 13 residues long. The V and J ends lost 6 bases and 1 base, in that order; junction bases with no gene match: 6. The CDR3 nucleotides read TGCAGCGTCCTCTCGGACAGGTCCTACGAGCAGTACTTC. Translated: CSVLSDRSYEQYF.

In this sample, this clonotype turned up many times. V and J are TRBV6-5 and TRBJ2-3, with 11 bases that match TRBD2. CDR3 length: 15 residues. Germline V gives CDR1 MNHEY, CDR2 SVGAGI. After removal of 6 bases from V and 6 bases from J, the junction contained 8 bases not matched to a gene. The CDR3 coding sequence is TGTGCCAGCAGCCCGCGACTAGCGGGGTATGATACGCAGTATTTT. It yields the protein CASSPRLAGYDTQYF.

This clonotype was observed at least ten times. V is TRBV12-3 or TRBV12-4 and J is TRBJ2-7; D is unclear. The CDR3 is 11 residues long. V dropped 3 bases and J dropped 5 bases, with 5 bases sitting between them. This CDR3 is CASSFRDEQYF. CDR3 coding DNA: TGTGCCAGCAGTTTTCGGGACGAGCAGTACTTC.

In its sample, this clonotype was seen a few times. The chain couples TRBV3-1 to TRBJ2-1; tentative D call: TRBD1 (6 bases). The V end lost 3 bases, the J end lost 4 bases, and 13 bases lay between the germline ends. CDR1 and CDR2 (germline): LGHDT, YNNKEL (reference sequence). CDR3 size: 15 residues. The CDR3 sequence is CASSQARTVYNEQFF. CDR3 in DNA: TGTGCCAGCAGCCAGGCTCGGACAGTTTACAATGAGCAGTTCTTC.

This clonotype came up a few times. The chain joins TRBV12-5 to TRBJ2-5, with 9 bases that match TRBD2. V was pared by 6 bases and J by 2 bases, with 10 bases of the junction left unmatched. CDR1 and CDR2 (germline): LGHNT, FRNRAP. This CDR3 has 16 residues. CDR3: CASGQDRLAEQETQYF. The CDR3 coding sequence is TGTGCTAGTGGCCAAGACCGACTAGCGGAGCAAGAGACCCAGTACTTC.

This clonotype occurred a few times. The V gene is TRBV11-2, the J gene TRBJ2-3; TRBD1 aligns across 7 bases. CDR3 length: 14 amino acids. The germline CDR1 and CDR2 sequences are SGHAT and FQNNGV. V gave up 8 bases and J gave up 1 base; unmatched junction bases: 6. CDR3 sequence (DNA): TGTGCCAGCTCTCTCCAGGGGGGCACAGATACGCAGTATTTT. This sequence encodes CASSLQGGTDTQYF.

This clonotype has only a few counts. V gene TRBV2 combines with J gene TRBJ1-1; perhaps TRBD1 as D (5 bases). Per the germline V gene, CDR1 is SNHLY and CDR2 is FYNNEI. This CDR3 has 15 residues. Trimming removed 2 bases from V and 0 bases from J, with 10 bases in between. This CDR3 reads CASSELPRVNTEAFF. The CDR3 DNA reads TGTGCCAGCAGTGAACTGCCCAGGGTGAACACTGAAGCTTTCTTT.

This clonotype was recorded a few times. The V and J genes are TRBV27 and TRBJ1-1, with 7 bases that match TRBD1. CDR3 size: 13 residues. Germline lookup yields CDR1 MNHEY and CDR2 SMNVEV (reference sequence). Losses at the gene ends were 2 bases for V and 6 bases for J; bases not matched to a gene: 3. CDR3 sequence: CASSLRTGAEAFF. The DNA of the CDR3 is TGTGCCAGCAGTTTAAGGACAGGTGCTGAAGCTTTCTTT.